This passage covers 5 T cell receptor beta chains from one sample sequenced in a study of T cell responses to AZD1222 COVID-19 vaccine. Some clones are missing from TCRdb's copy, which holds only in-frame ones; the method was immunoSEQ multiplex PCR. The repertoire holds tens of thousands of clones, with approximately 80% as singletons. Sample: peripheral blood, taken on day 0 of AZD1222 vaccination. These receptors all come from an adult in good health.

This clone was found a few times. This rearrangement joins TRBV4-1 to TRBJ2-7; maybe TRBD2 (5 bases). Germline CDR1 is MGHRA and CDR2 is YSYEKL. The CDR3 contains 15 residues. The V end was cut by 1 base, the J end by 4 bases, with 14 bases between. CDR3 sequence (DNA): TGCGCCAGCAGCCAAGCGACGTCCTCGGGGTACGAGCAGTACTTC. This encodes CASSQATSSGYEQYF.

The CDR3 DNA follows: TGTGCCAGCAGCCACAGAGGGGCAACCCCCGACAATGAGCAGTTCTTC. Translating it yields CASSHRGATPDNEQFF. This sequence joins TRBV16 and TRBJ2-1; either TRBD1 or TRBD2 may supply D (5 bases each). Germline-derived CDR1 and CDR2 are KGHSY and FQNENV. CDR3 length equals 16 residues. Trimming stripped 3 bases from V and 5 bases from J, with 17 bases between.

DNA of the CDR3: TGTGCCAGCAGTTACTGGGTCATGAACACTGAAGCTTTCTTT. Translated: CASSYWVMNTEAFF. The chain combines TRBV6-2 or TRBV6-3 with TRBJ1-1; D remains unclear. V lost 1 base to trimming and J lost 0 bases, with 6 bases between them. CDR1 MNHEY and CDR2 SVGEGT come from the germline V gene. The CDR3 is 14 amino acids.

The chain uses TRBV5-5 and TRBJ2-3; possibly TRBD1 for D (6 bases). The ends were cut back, 4 bases at V and 4 bases at J, with 16 bases in the middle. CDR1 and CDR2 from the germline V gene are SGHKS and YYEKEE (reference sequence). CDR3 length: 15 residues. The CDR3 DNA is TGTGCCAGCAGCCGCAGTCAGGGGCGGGCAGATACGCAGTATTTT. It is translated as CASSRSQGRADTQYF.

This clone was observed a few times. The chain combines TRBV5-6 with TRBJ2-7, with D perhaps matching TRBD1 or TRBD2 (5 bases each). The CDR3 has 14 amino acids. Germline assignment: CDR1 SGHDT and CDR2 YYEEEE. Between the trimmed V and J ends, which lost 5 bases and 2 bases, there was a span of 14 bases. CDR3: CASRGRTQPYEQYF. The CDR3, as DNA: TGTGCCAGCAGGGGACGGACCCAACCCTACGAGCAGTACTTC.